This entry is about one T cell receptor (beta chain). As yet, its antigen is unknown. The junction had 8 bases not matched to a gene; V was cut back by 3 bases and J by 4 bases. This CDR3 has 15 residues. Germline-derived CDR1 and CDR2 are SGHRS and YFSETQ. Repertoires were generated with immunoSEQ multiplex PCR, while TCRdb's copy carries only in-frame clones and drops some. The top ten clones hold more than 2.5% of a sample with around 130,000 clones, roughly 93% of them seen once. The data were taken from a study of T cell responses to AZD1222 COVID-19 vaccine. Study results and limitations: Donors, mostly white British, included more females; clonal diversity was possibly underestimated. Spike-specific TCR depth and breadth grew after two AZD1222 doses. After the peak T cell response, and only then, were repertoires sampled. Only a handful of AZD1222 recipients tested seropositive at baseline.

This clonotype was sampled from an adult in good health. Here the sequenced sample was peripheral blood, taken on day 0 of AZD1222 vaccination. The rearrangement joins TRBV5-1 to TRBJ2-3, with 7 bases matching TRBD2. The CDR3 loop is CASSSGLGGADTQYF. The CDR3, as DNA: TGCGCCAGCAGCTCCGGACTAGGAGGCGCAGATACGCAGTATTTT.